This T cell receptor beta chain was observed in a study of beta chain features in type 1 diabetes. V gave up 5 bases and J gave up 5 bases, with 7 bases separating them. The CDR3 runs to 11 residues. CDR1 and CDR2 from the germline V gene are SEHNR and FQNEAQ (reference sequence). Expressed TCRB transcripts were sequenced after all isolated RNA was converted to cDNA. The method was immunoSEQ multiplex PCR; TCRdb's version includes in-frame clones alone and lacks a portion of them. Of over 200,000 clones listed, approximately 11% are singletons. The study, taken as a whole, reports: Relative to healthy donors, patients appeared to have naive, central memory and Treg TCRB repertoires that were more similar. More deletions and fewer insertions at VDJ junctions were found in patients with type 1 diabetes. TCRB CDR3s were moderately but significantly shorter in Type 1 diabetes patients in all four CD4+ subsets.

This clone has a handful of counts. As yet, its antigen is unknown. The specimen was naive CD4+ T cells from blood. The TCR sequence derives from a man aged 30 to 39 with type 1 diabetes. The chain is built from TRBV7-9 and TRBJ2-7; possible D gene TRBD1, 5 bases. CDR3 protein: CASSQGDEQYF. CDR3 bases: TGTGCCAGCAGCCAAGGGGACGAGCAGTACTTC.